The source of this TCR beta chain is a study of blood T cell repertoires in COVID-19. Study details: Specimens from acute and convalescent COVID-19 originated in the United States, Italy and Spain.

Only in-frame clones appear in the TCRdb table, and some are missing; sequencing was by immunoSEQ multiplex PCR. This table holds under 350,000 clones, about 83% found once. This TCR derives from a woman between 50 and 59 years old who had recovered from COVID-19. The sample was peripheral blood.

The DNA for the CDR3 is TGTGCCAGTAGTGTCCGGGGTCGGACTGAAGCTTTCTTT. Its protein product is CASSVRGRTEAFF. V usage is TRBV19 and J usage is TRBJ1-1; no clear D gene. This CDR3 is built from 13 residues. Germline lookup yields CDR1 LNHDA and CDR2 SQIVND (reference sequence). V shed 5 bases and J shed 5 bases, with 12 bases lying between them.